The clone carrying this TCR beta chain was detected a few times. This specimen comes from a study of blood T cell repertoires in COVID-19. The CDR3 extends over 14 amino acids. Germline trimming cut 1 base from V and 4 bases from J; bases unmatched to any gene: 4. Germline CDR1 reads LNHNV; CDR2 reads YYDKDF (reference sequence). Sequencing used immunoSEQ multiplex PCR; TCRdb keeps in-frame clones, though not all of them. This table has 150,000 or so clones, 75% to 85% appearing once. V usage is TRBV15 and J usage is TRBJ2-7; 7 nucleotides align to TRBD1. The TCR originated in a woman aged 55-69 years with COVID-19, enrolled during active disease. Material: peripheral blood. The CDR3 bases are TGTGCCACCAGCAGAGCGACAGGGTCGTACGAGCAGTACTTC. Translated, it gives CATSRATGSYEQYF.